These 17 T cell receptor beta chains were sequenced from one sample in a study of cytomegalovirus exposure and HLA in healthy donors (dated by TCRdb to the late 2010s). Library generation was performed with the immunoSEQ multiplex PCR assay. For the multiplex PCR, a mixture combining 60 forward primers for TCR Vbeta segments and 13 reverse primers for TCR Jbeta segments was used. The clones in this table, taken by TCRdb from immuneACCESS, are in-frame only. Not every clone is retained; where verified, under half of the shortfall comes from an unresolved V gene, and the cause of the rest is unknown. For this sample there are fewer than 80,000 clones; less than 85% appear just once. Clones ranked in the top ten supply approximately 5% of the sample. Specimen: PBMCs. These receptors originate from a woman in her twenties or thirties in good health and CMV-seronegative.

In this sample, this clone turned up a few times. CDR3 region: CASSYQDRGYGYTF. The CDR3, as DNA: TGTGCCAGCAGTTACCAAGACAGGGGCTATGGCTACACCTTC. The chain recombines TRBV6-5 with TRBJ1-2; 8 bases are a match to TRBD1. The CDR3 consists of 14 residues. V was clipped by 2 bases and J by 4 bases; unmatched bases: 3. CDR1 and CDR2 (germline): MNHEY, SVGAGI.

V gene TRBV14 combines with J gene TRBJ1-4; 8 bases map to TRBD1. The CDR3 is 14 amino acids. Trimming cost V 1 base and J 6 bases; bases outside gene matches: 1. The germline CDR1 and CDR2 sequences are SGHDN and FVKESK. The CDR3 protein is CASSQGTGHEKLFF. The DNA for the CDR3 is TGTGCCAGCAGCCAAGGGACAGGGCATGAAAAACTGTTTTTT.

This clone has more than one count but fewer than ten. The CDR3 nucleotides read TGCGCCAGCAGCCAGACAGGGGCCGGAACCGGGGAGCTGTTTTTT. Amino acid sequence: CASSQTGAGTGELFF. The chain links TRBV4-3 to TRBJ2-2; 8 bases map to TRBD1. Germline V gene lookup returns CDR1 LGHNA and CDR2 YSLEER. The CDR3 contains 15 residues. The V segment lost 3 bases and the J segment 5 bases; nucleotides outside the gene matches: 5.

The V gene is TRBV9, the J gene TRBJ2-1; no reliable D call. V was shortened by 6 bases and J by 6 bases, with 13 bases between the two germline ends. Germline V gene lookup returns CDR1 SGDLS and CDR2 YYNGEE. The CDR3 contains 13 residues. CDR3 sequence reads: CASNQPGRNEQFF. The CDR3 DNA reads as TGTGCCAGCAACCAGCCAGGCCGCAATGAGCAGTTCTTC.

The rearrangement uses TRBV29-1 and TRBJ1-1, with D possibly TRBD1 on 5 matching bases. This CDR3 region has 16 residues. Trimming pared 2 bases from V and 3 bases from J, leaving 19 bases between. The germline gives CDR1 SQVTM, CDR2 ANQGSEA. The DNA of the CDR3 is TGCAGCGTTGAACGATTTAACGGGGGTAGGGACACTGAAGCTTTCTTT. Translated, it gives CSVERFNGGRDTEAFF.

The count of this clone is one. The chain combines TRBV6-4 with TRBJ2-3; maybe TRBD2 (6 bases). The V end lost 2 bases, the J end lost 4 bases, and 16 bases lay between the germline ends. CDR3 length: 16 amino acids. The germline CDR1 and CDR2 sequences are MRHNA and SNTAGT. The CDR3 bases are TGTGCCAGCAGTGACCTTGCGGCGGGATTAGCAGATACGCAGTATTTT. This encodes CASSDLAAGLADTQYF.

The J gene is TRBJ2-2, the V gene TRBV19; 11 bases agree with TRBD1. Unmatched junction bases numbered 8, after V lost 3 bases and J lost 8 bases. CDR3 length: 16 residues. Germline V lookup: CDR1 LNHDA, CDR2 SQIVND (reference sequence). The CDR3 DNA reads as TGTGCCAGTAGTATCACCGGGACAGGGGGGGCTGGGGAGCTGTTTTTT. Its translation: CASSITGTGGAGELFF.

On this clone: Germline is not matched at one junction end, which may reflect a read error. The chain has TRBV7-9 and TRBJ1-4; TRBD1 agrees at 7 bases. The CDR3 is 12 residues long. Germline V gene lookup returns CDR1 SEHNR and CDR2 FQNEAQ (reference sequence). CDR3 sequence (DNA): TGTTCCAGCAGCTTGCAGGGGGGAAAACTGTTTTTT. Amino acid sequence: CSSSLQGGKLFF.

This rearrangement joins TRBV7-3 to TRBJ2-2; D remains ambiguous. CDR1 and CDR2 (germline): SGHTA, FQGTGA. This CDR3 has 15 residues. V dropped 0 bases and J dropped 1 base, with 6 bases sitting between them. CDR3 residues: CASSLTRQNTGELFF. CDR3 nucleotide sequence: TGTGCCAGCAGCTTAACGAGACAGAACACCGGGGAGCTGTTTTTT.

The DNA for the CDR3 is TGTGCCAGCAGTTTAAACGGGTTGAGCTCCTACGAGCAGTACGTC. It codes for CASSLNGLSSYEQYV. The J gene is TRBJ2-7, the V gene TRBV27; D remains unclear. Germline-derived CDR1 and CDR2 are MNHEY and SMNVEV (reference sequence). V was shortened by 2 bases and J by 0 bases, with 11 bases between the two germline ends. CDR3 length: 15 amino acids.

V and J are TRBV11-2 and TRBJ2-7; TRBD2 aligns across 14 bases. The CDR3 extends over 18 amino acids. Per germline, CDR1 SGHAT and CDR2 FQNNGV. The trim removed 1 base at V and 0 bases at J, leaving 5 bases unmatched. This CDR3 is CASSLGSGLAGGSYEQYF. DNA of the CDR3: TGTGCCAGCAGCTTAGGATCCGGACTAGCGGGGGGCTCCTACGAGCAGTACTTC.

The rearrangement links TRBV19 to TRBJ1-3; TRBD1 agrees at 8 bases. Germline loops: CDR1 LNHDA, CDR2 SQIVND (reference sequence). Trimming cost V 3 bases and J 4 bases; bases outside gene matches: 5. The CDR3 totals 15 residues. CDR3 amino acids: CASSISGGRGNTIYF. The DNA of the CDR3 is TGTGCCAGTAGTATCTCAGGGGGCAGAGGAAACACCATATATTTT.

In nucleotides, the CDR3 is TGTGCCAGCAGCCCCTCGGCCAGCCCAGGAGAAAAACTGTTTTTT. This sequence encodes CASSPSASPGEKLFF. This chain uses TRBV7-3 with TRBJ1-4; D is unclear. The CDR3 contains 15 residues. Germline V gene lookup returns CDR1 SGHTA and CDR2 FQGTGA. V gave up 5 bases and J gave up 8 bases, with 18 bases separating them.

The chain employs TRBV19 and TRBJ2-7; 8 bases agree with TRBD2. Germline assignment: CDR1 LNHDA and CDR2 SQIVND (reference sequence). The J segment lost 7 bases and the V segment lost 1 base, leaving 9 bases of the junction unmatched. The CDR3 covers 15 residues. The CDR3 sequence is CASSIALAGGGEQYF. The CDR3 bases are TGTGCCAGTAGTATAGCACTTGCGGGAGGCGGGGAGCAGTACTTC.

This clone came up a few times. This chain joins TRBV2 and TRBJ2-1, with TRBD2 identical over 10 bases. This CDR3 comprises 16 residues. Germline lookup yields CDR1 SNHLY and CDR2 FYNNEI. Trimming cost V 0 bases and J 4 bases; bases outside gene matches: 3. The CDR3 spells CASSEAPSGGYNEQFF. The CDR3 coding sequence is TGTGCCAGCAGTGAAGCCCCTAGCGGGGGTTACAATGAGCAGTTCTTC. Filled out from reference TRBV2 and TRBJ2-1, the complete variable domain reads EPEVTQTPSHQVTQMGQEVILRCVPISNHLYFYWYRQILGQKVEFLVSFYNNEISEKSEIFDDQFSVERPDGSNFTLKIRSTKLEDSAMYFCASSEAPSGGYNEQFFGPGTRLTVL.

The chain is built from TRBV11-2 and TRBJ2-5; 8 bases match TRBD2. J was trimmed by 5 bases and V by 8 bases; bases with no gene match: 13. This CDR3 has 15 residues. Germline CDR1 and CDR2: SGHAT and FQNNGV. CDR3 nucleotide sequence: TGTGCCAGCCGCCCCATAGCGGGAACAGGGGAGACCCAGTACTTC. Protein sequence: CASRPIAGTGETQYF.

The chain couples TRBV7-7 to TRBJ2-1, with 9 bases fitting TRBD2. V shed 7 bases, J shed 9 bases, and the junction held 10 bases outside the gene matches. The V gene's germline CDR1 is SSHAT and CDR2 FNYEAQ (reference sequence). This CDR3 has 14 residues. The CDR3 DNA follows: TGTGCCAGCAATCCGATAGCGGGAGCGGCTGAGCAGTTCTTC. Encoded protein: CASNPIAGAAEQFF. Using reference TRBV7-7 and TRBJ2-1 for the parts outside the CDR3, the full variable domain is GAGVSQSPRYKVTKRGQDVTLRCDPISSHATLYWYQQALGQGPEFLTYFNYEAQPDKSGLPSDRFSAERPEGSISTLTIQRTEQRDSAMYRCASNPIAGAAEQFFGPGTRLTVL.